The following is a T cell receptor beta chain sequence with its context. Its antigen is as yet unknown. This entry is derived from a study of lymphopenia after photon versus proton radiotherapy. Study-level points and caveats: Only patients who died were analyzed for survival; proton advantage is unproven.

CDR1 and CDR2 from the germline V gene are SGHDN and FVKESK. Trimming cost V 1 base and J 2 bases, with 9 bases left between them. The CDR3 runs 14 residues. Assay: immunoSEQ multiplex PCR; the TCRdb copy retains only in-frame clones and omits some. The sample includes around 30,000 clones, approximately 87% of them seen just once. Sequences were derived from peripheral blood, sampled from a patient treated with proton-based radiotherapy. The TCR comes from a woman in her 70s with pancreatic cancer. This chain links TRBV14 with TRBJ2-7; no clear D gene. The CDR3 DNA is TGTGCCAGCAGCCAAGTCGCAGGTACCTACGAGCAGTACTTC. Protein sequence: CASSQVAGTYEQYF.